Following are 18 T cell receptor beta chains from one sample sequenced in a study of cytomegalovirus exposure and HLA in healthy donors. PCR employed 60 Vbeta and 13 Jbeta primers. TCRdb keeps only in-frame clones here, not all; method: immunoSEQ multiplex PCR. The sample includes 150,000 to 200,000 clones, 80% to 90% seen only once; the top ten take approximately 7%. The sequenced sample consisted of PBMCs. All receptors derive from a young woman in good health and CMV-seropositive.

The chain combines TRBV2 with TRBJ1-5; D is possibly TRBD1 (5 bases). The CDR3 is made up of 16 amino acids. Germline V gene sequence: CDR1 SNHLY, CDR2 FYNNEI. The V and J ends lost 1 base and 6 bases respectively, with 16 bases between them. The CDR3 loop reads CASSEERLRVGQPQHF. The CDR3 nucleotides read TGTGCCAGCAGTGAAGAACGGCTCAGGGTGGGTCAGCCCCAGCATTTT.

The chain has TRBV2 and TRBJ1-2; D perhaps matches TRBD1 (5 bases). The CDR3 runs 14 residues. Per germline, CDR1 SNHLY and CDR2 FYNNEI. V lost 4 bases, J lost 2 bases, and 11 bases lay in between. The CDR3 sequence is CASSVRQINYGYTF. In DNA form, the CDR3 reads TGTGCCAGCAGTGTAAGACAGATAAACTATGGCTACACCTTC.

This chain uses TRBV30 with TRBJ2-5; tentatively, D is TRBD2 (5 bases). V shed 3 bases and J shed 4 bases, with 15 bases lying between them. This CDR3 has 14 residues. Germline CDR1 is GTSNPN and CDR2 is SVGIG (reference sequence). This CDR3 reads CAWSPPGGRETQYF. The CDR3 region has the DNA TGTGCCTGGAGCCCCCCAGGCGGGCGAGAGACCCAGTACTTC.

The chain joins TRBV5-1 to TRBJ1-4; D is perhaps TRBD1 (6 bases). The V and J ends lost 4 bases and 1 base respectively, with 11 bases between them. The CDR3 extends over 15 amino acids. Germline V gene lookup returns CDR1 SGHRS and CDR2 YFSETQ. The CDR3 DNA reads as TGCGCCAGCAGCGTACCGACAGGAACTAATGAAAAACTGTTTTTT. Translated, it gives CASSVPTGTNEKLFF.

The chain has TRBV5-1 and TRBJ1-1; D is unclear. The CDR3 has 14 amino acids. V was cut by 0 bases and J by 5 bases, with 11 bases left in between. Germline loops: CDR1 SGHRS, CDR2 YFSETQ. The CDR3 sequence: CASSLAGSRTEAFF. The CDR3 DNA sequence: TGCGCCAGCAGCTTGGCGGGGTCACGGACTGAAGCTTTCTTT.

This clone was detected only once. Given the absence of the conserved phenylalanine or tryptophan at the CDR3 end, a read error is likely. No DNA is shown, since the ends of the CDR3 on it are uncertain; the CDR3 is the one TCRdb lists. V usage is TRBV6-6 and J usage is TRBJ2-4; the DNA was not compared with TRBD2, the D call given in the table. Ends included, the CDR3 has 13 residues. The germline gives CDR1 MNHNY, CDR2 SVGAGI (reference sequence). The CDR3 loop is CATQPSDGRGGLL.

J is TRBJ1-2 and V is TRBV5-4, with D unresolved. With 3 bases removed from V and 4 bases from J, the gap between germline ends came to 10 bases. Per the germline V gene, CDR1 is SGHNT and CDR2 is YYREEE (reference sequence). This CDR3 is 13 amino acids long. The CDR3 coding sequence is TGTGCCAGCAGCTACGGGGTCTTCTATGGCTACACCTTC. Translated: CASSYGVFYGYTF.

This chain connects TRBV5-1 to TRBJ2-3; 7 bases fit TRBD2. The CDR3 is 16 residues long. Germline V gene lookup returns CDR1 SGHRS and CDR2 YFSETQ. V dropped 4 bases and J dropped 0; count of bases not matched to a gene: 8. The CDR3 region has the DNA TGCGCCAGCAGCCCGATGACTAGCCGGAGCACAGATACGCAGTATTTT. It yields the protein CASSPMTSRSTDTQYF. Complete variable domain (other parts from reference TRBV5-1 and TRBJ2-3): KAGVTQTPRYLIKTRGQQVTLSCSPISGHRSVSWYQQTPGQGLQFLFEYFSETQRNKGNFPGRFSGRQFSNSRSEMNVSTLELGDSALYLCASSPMTSRSTDTQYFGPGTRLTVL.

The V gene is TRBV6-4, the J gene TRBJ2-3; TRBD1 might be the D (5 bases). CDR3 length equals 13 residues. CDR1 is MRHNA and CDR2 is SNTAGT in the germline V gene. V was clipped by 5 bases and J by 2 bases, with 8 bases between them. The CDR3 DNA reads TGTGCCAGCAGTTTGACAGACACAGATACGCAGTATTTT. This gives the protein CASSLTDTDTQYF.

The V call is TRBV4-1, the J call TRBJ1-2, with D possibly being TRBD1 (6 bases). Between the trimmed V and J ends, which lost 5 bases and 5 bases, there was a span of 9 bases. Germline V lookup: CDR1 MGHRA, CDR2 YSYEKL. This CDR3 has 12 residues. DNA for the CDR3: TGCGCCAGCAGCGGAAGGGGGTATGGCTACACCTTC. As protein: CASSGRGYGYTF.

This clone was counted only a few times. The CDR3 region has the DNA TGTGCCAGCAGCGCTGGAGGCGGGGGGACCTCCTACGAGCAGTACTTC. This codes for CASSAGGGGTSYEQYF. V usage is TRBV9 and J usage is TRBJ2-7, with TRBD2 matching over 8 bases. Germline V lookup: CDR1 SGDLS, CDR2 YYNGEE. The CDR3 runs to 16 residues. V dropped 3 bases and J dropped 0; count of bases not matched to a gene: 8.

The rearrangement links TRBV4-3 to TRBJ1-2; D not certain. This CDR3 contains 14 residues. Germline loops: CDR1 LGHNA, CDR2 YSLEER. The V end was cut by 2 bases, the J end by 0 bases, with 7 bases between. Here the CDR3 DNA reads TGCGCCAGCAGCCAACAGGCGACTAACTATGGCTACACCTTC. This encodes CASSQQATNYGYTF.

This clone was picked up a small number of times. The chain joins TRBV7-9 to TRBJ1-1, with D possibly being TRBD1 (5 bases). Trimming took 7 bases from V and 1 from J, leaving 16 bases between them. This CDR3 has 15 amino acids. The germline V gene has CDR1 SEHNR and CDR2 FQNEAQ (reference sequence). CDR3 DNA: TGTGCCAGCATCCTCACCCGACAGAAGAACACTGAAGCTTTCTTT. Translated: CASILTRQKNTEAFF.

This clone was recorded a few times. The CDR3 region is CASSLELGRNTEAFF. CDR3 in DNA: TGTGCCAGCAGCTTAGAGCTGGGGCGGAACACTGAAGCTTTCTTT. The J gene is TRBJ1-1, the V gene TRBV7-2; tentatively, D is TRBD1 (5 bases). The CDR3 contains 15 residues. V lost 1 base and J lost 1, with 10 bases in between. Germline-derived CDR1 and CDR2 are SGHTA and FQGNSA.

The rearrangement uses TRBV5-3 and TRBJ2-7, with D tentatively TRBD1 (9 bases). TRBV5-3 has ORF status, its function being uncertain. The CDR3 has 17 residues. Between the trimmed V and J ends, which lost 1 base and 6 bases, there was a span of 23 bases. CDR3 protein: CARSLTVAGQGLGEQYF. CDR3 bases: TGTGCCAGAAGCTTGACAGTAGCGGGACAGGGTTTGGGCGAGCAGTACTTC.

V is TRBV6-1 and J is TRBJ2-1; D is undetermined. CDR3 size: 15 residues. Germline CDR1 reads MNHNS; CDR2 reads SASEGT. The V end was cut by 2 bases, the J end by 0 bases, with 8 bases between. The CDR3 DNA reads TGTGCCAGCAGTGAAACGGGTAGCTCCTACAATGAGCAGTTCTTC. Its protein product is CASSETGSSYNEQFF.

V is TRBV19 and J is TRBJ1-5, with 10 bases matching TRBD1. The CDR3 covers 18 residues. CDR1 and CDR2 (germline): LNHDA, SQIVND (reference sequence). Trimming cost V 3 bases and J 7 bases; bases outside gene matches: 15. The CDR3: CASSMDRDRGILEQPQHF. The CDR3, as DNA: TGTGCCAGTAGTATGGACCGGGACAGGGGCATCTTAGAGCAGCCCCAGCATTTT.

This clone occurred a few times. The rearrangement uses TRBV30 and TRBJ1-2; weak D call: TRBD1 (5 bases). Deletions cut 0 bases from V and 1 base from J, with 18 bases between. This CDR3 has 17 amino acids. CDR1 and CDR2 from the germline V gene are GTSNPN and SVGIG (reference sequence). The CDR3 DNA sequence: TGTGCCTGGAGTGTATGGGGACTTCATGGGGTTAACTATGGCTACACCTTC. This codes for CAWSVWGLHGVNYGYTF. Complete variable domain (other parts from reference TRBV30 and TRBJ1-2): SQTIHQWPATLVQPVGSPLSLECTVEGTSNPNLYWYRQAAGRGLQLLFYSVGIGQISSEVPQNLSASRPQDRQFILSSKKLLLSDSGFYLCAWSVWGLHGVNYGYTFGSGTRLTVV.